This T cell receptor beta chain is from a study of cytomegalovirus exposure and HLA in healthy donors. Overall study: A prior study identified 110 million or so unique TCR beta sequences from around 180 million T cells.

PCR employed 60 Vbeta and 13 Jbeta primers. Libraries were prepared by immunoSEQ multiplex PCR; TCRdb keeps only in-frame clonotypes and omits some of them. The sample carries about 99,000 clones, around 79% recorded once. Each donor's status was that of a healthy bone marrow donor. With regard to this clone: Its antigen remains unknown.

Study-level findings and limits: Follow-up analysis later connected one missense variant in DCLRE1C with trimming of TCR beta V- and J-genes. Common viral pathogens were later found to be apparently linked to several of the most significant clusters.

CDR1 is SGHTA, CDR2 FQGNSA, per germline. V was trimmed by 1 base and J by 7 bases, leaving 8 bases between them. The CDR3 covers 13 residues. The TCR originated in a man between 60 and 75 years old in good health and CMV-seropositive. The sample consisted of PBMCs. The genes are TRBV7-2 and TRBJ2-1; D is unclear. The CDR3 DNA is TGTGCCAGCAGCTTAGGACTCGAAAATGAGCAGTTCTTC. This encodes CASSLGLENEQFF.